A single sample is the source of the 32 T cell receptor beta chains below, sequenced in a study of early T cells in non-severe SARS-CoV-2 infection. From the 5' RACE reads, TCRdb called clonotypes with MiXCR, one entry per CDR3 protein. The data hold around 66,000 distinct CDR3 sequences, with around 13% observed a single time. The sample comprised whole blood. These receptors all come from an adult who was a healthcare worker with PCR-confirmed SARS-CoV-2 infection or an uninfected control (not recorded which).

This clonotype showed up just a few times. CDR3 bases: TGCAGCGTTAGGCCTCTTTTTGCCCGGGGCTACGAGCAGTACTTC. Translating gives CSVRPLFARGYEQYF. The chain recombines TRBV29-1 with TRBJ2-7, with a possible D match to TRBD2 (5 bases). CDR1 SQVTM and CDR2 ANQGSEA come from the germline V gene. V lost 5 bases, J lost 3 bases, and 20 bases lay in between. The CDR3 spans 15 residues.

This clonotype was counted between two and nine times. In nucleotides, the CDR3 is TGCGCCAGTGGACTAGCGGGTTCAAGCTCAGATACGCAGTATTTT. This gives the protein CASGLAGSSSDTQYF. The rearrangement links TRBV5-1 to TRBJ2-3; 11 bases map to TRBD2. The germline V gene has CDR1 SGHRS and CDR2 YFSETQ. The CDR3 sequence is 15 residues long. With V trimmed by 8 bases and J by 4 bases, 9 bases remained unmatched.

The J gene is TRBJ2-7, the V gene TRBV28; unclear D gene. The CDR3 extends over 13 amino acids. Germline-derived CDR1 and CDR2 are MDHEN and SYDVKM. Trimming cost V 6 bases and J 7 bases, with 16 bases left between them. CDR3: CASSRADSWEQYF. Written as DNA, the CDR3 is TGTGCCAGCAGCCGAGCCGACTCGTGGGAGCAGTACTTC.

This chain joins TRBV29-1 and TRBJ2-1; 8 bases align to TRBD2. V shed 6 bases, J shed 4 bases, and the junction held 8 bases outside the gene matches. Germline V gives CDR1 SQVTM, CDR2 ANQGSEA. The CDR3 totals 14 residues. The CDR3 is CSVPGTRQYNEQFF. DNA of the CDR3: TGCAGCGTCCCTGGGACTAGGCAGTACAATGAGCAGTTCTTC.

This clonotype was counted only a few times. The V call is TRBV3-1, the J call TRBJ2-1; TRBD1 might be the D (6 bases). The CDR3 loop spans 15 amino acids. The V and J ends lost 1 base and 8 bases respectively, with 15 bases between them. Germline values: CDR1 LGHDT, CDR2 YNNKEL (reference sequence). The CDR3: CASSQVQGLRDEQFF. The CDR3 bases are TGTGCCAGCAGCCAAGTGCAGGGGCTAAGGGATGAGCAGTTCTTC.

This clonotype was recorded a few times. J is TRBJ2-3 and V is TRBV2; D unclear. The V end was cut by 5 bases, the J end by 4 bases, with 10 bases between. The germline gives CDR1 SNHLY, CDR2 FYNNEI. The CDR3 length is 13 residues. In DNA form, the CDR3 reads TGTGCCAGCAGTTTGGACCTTTCAGATACGCAGTATTTT. It codes for CASSLDLSDTQYF.

This clonotype was seen a handful of times. This rearrangement joins TRBV24-1 to TRBJ2-5, with 8 nucleotides matching TRBD1. From germline, CDR1 is KGHDR and CDR2 SFDVKD. V dropped 2 bases and J dropped 5; count of bases not matched to a gene: 6. This CDR3 is 15 amino acids long. In DNA form, the CDR3 reads TGTGCCACCAGTGATTGGACAGGGATATGGGAGACCCAGTACTTC. It codes for CATSDWTGIWETQYF.

In its sample, this clonotype was seen a few times. V gene TRBV18 combines with J gene TRBJ1-4; D is unresolved. CDR3 length: 15 amino acids. Germline CDR1 reads KGHSH; CDR2 reads LQKENI. Trimming took 3 bases from V and 2 from J, leaving 10 bases between them. As DNA, the CDR3 is TGTGCCAGCTCACCGCAGCTAAATACTAATGAAAAACTGTTTTTT. Translation: CASSPQLNTNEKLFF.

This clonotype was seen repeatedly, ten times or more. This chain uses TRBV29-1 with TRBJ1-1; D uncertain. This CDR3 is built from 9 residues. The germline gives CDR1 SQVTM, CDR2 ANQGSEA. Deletions cut 3 bases from V and 10 bases from J, with 6 bases between. CDR3 bases: TGCAGCGTTGATACCCCAGCTTTCTTT. It codes for CSVDTPAFF.

The chain links TRBV5-1 to TRBJ2-1, with 12 bases identical to TRBD2. The germline gives CDR1 SGHRS, CDR2 YFSETQ. The CDR3 extends over 16 amino acids. Unmatched junction bases numbered 7, after V lost 0 bases and J lost 9 bases. Here the CDR3 reads CASSLASGLAGFEQFF. The CDR3 region has the DNA TGCGCCAGCAGCTTGGCAAGCGGACTAGCGGGATTTGAGCAGTTCTTC.

This rearrangement joins TRBV20-1 to TRBJ2-3, with D perhaps being TRBD1 or TRBD2 (5 bases each). CDR1 is DFQATT and CDR2 is SNEGSKA in the germline V gene (reference sequence). The CDR3 is made up of 16 amino acids. V lost 6 bases, J lost 0 bases, and 19 bases lay in between. DNA for the CDR3: TGCAGTGCCCACGCTCTATGGGGGAAAAGCACAGATACGCAGTATTTT. Protein product: CSAHALWGKSTDTQYF.

This clonotype was observed at least ten times. The rearrangement joins TRBV29-1 to TRBJ1-1; the match to TRBD1 covers 11 bases. V was clipped by 6 bases and J by 4 bases; unmatched bases: 10. The CDR3 extends over 15 amino acids. The germline gives CDR1 SQVTM, CDR2 ANQGSEA. The CDR3 here is CSVGTTGTGGTEAFF. In nucleotides, the CDR3 is TGCAGCGTGGGGACCACCGGGACAGGGGGCACTGAAGCTTTCTTT.

The V call is TRBV20-1, the J call TRBJ2-5; the D gene could be TRBD1 or TRBD2 (6 bases each). V was shortened by 6 bases and J by 5 bases, with 19 bases between the two germline ends. The CDR3 loop spans 14 amino acids. Germline CDR1 and CDR2: DFQATT and SNEGSKA (reference sequence). This CDR3 reads CSAPTGTQGETQYF. CDR3 nucleotide sequence: TGCAGTGCCCCGACCGGGACTCAGGGGGAGACCCAGTACTTC.

This clonotype appeared many times. The chain employs TRBV6-5 and TRBJ2-1; D might be TRBD1 (5 bases). The V and J ends lost 6 bases and 10 bases respectively, with 22 bases between them. The CDR3 extends over 15 amino acids. Germline V lookup: CDR1 MNHEY, CDR2 SVGAGI. As DNA, the CDR3 is TGTGCCAGCAGCCAGGGTAGGAATCCCGTGGGCGAGCAGTTCTTC. It encodes CASSQGRNPVGEQFF.

This clonotype has a handful of counts. The gene calls are TRBV18 and TRBJ2-7; D gene ambiguous. The CDR3 extends over 14 amino acids. Germline CDR1 is KGHSH and CDR2 is LQKENI. Trimming pared 3 bases from V and 7 bases from J, leaving 16 bases between. The CDR3 region is CASSPVAGMREQYF. CDR3 in DNA: TGTGCCAGCTCACCCGTGGCCGGAATGAGGGAGCAGTACTTC.

The rearrangement uses TRBV28 and TRBJ1-2; tentative D call: TRBD1 (6 bases). V dropped 3 bases and J dropped 3 bases, with 8 bases sitting between them. This CDR3 region has 13 residues. The V gene's germline CDR1 is MDHEN and CDR2 SYDVKM. The CDR3 sequence is CASSLQGYYGYTF. The CDR3 DNA follows: TGTGCCAGCAGTTTGCAGGGGTACTATGGCTACACCTTC.

The V and J genes are TRBV12-5 and TRBJ2-1, with 7 nucleotides matching TRBD2. This CDR3 has 11 amino acids. Per the germline V gene, CDR1 is LGHNT and CDR2 is FRNRAP. With 7 bases clipped from V and 10 bases from J, the junction kept 4 bases outside the gene matches. CDR3: CASALADEQFF. CDR3 bases: TGTGCTAGTGCGCTAGCGGACGAGCAGTTCTTC.

The chain carries TRBV12-3 or TRBV12-4 and TRBJ2-7; D gene ambiguous. V shed 1 base and J shed 1 base, with 8 bases lying between them. The CDR3 spans 14 residues. The CDR3 is CASSLGVLSYEQYF. The CDR3 DNA sequence: TGTGCCAGCAGTTTAGGGGTACTATCCTACGAGCAGTACTTC.

This clonotype was observed at least ten times. The V and J genes are TRBV3-1 and TRBJ1-3; D uncertain. This CDR3 is 20 amino acids long. The germline V gene encodes CDR1 LGHDT and CDR2 YNNKEL (reference sequence). Trimming shortened V by 0 bases and J by 5 bases, and 26 bases separated the two germline ends. The DNA for the CDR3 is TGTGCCAGCAGCCAAGAGCGATGGAGGGAGGGCCGACTGAGAAGAAACACCATATATTTT. It specifies CASSQERWREGRLRRNTIYF.

Many counts were recorded for this clonotype. The chain employs TRBV15 and TRBJ2-3; TRBD2 matches 7 bases. The CDR3 is 15 amino acids. Germline V gene lookup returns CDR1 LNHNV and CDR2 YYDKDF (reference sequence). The V gene end was trimmed by 3 bases and the J gene end by 6 bases; junction bases not matched to a gene: 9. The CDR3 protein is CATSRDGRTGDTQYF. The CDR3 DNA follows: TGTGCCACCAGCAGGGACGGGAGGACCGGGGATACGCAGTATTTT.

The chain carries TRBV7-3 and TRBJ2-1; TRBD2 agrees at 9 bases. Losses at the gene ends were 5 bases for V and 6 bases for J; bases not matched to a gene: 14. This CDR3 spans 17 amino acids. Per germline, CDR1 SGHTA and CDR2 FQGTGA. This CDR3 reads CASSVGSGTSSSNEQFF. CDR3 bases: TGTGCCAGCAGCGTTGGGTCGGGGACTAGCTCTAGCAATGAGCAGTTCTTC.

The genes are TRBV12-3 or TRBV12-4 and TRBJ2-1, with 8 bases aligning to TRBD2. There are 15 residues in the CDR3. V lost 7 bases, J lost 5 bases, and 10 bases stayed unmatched. This chain's CDR3 is CASNRAGARNNEQFF. CDR3 DNA: TGTGCCAGCAACAGAGCGGGGGCTAGGAACAATGAGCAGTTCTTC.

The rearrangement links TRBV4-1 to TRBJ2-3; possible D gene TRBD2, 6 bases. Germline V gives CDR1 MGHRA, CDR2 YSYEKL. This CDR3 is built from 15 residues. V shed 1 base and J shed 2 bases, with 10 bases lying between them. The CDR3 is CASSQVASVTDTQYF. In DNA form, the CDR3 reads TGCGCCAGCAGCCAAGTAGCTAGCGTCACAGATACGCAGTATTTT.

This clonotype has ten or more counts. V gene TRBV10-3 combines with J gene TRBJ2-1; D is perhaps TRBD2 (7 bases). The V end was cut by 6 bases, the J end by 2 bases, with 8 bases between. The CDR3 has 13 amino acids. Germline loops: CDR1 ENHRY, CDR2 SYGVKD. In DNA form, the CDR3 reads TGTGCCATCAGCGGGGGGCCCTACAATGAGCAGTTCTTC. It codes for CAISGGPYNEQFF.

There are many counts of this clonotype. The chain carries TRBV7-9 and TRBJ2-3, with D possibly being TRBD2 (7 bases). V was clipped by 4 bases and J by 3 bases, with 11 bases between them. Germline values: CDR1 SEHNR, CDR2 FQNEAQ (reference sequence). The CDR3 contains 14 residues. CDR3 loop: CASSYGGPTDTQYF. CDR3 sequence (DNA): TGTGCCAGCAGCTACGGGGGGCCAACAGATACGCAGTATTTT.

In its sample, this clonotype was seen once. A clone one base away is much larger, so this may be a read error. The chain recombines TRBV19 with TRBJ2-1; D not certain. The CDR3 is made up of 13 amino acids. Germline CDR1 LNHDA, CDR2 SQIVND (reference sequence). Trimming removed 5 bases at V and 8 bases at J, with 13 bases between. The chain's CDR3 is CASSPRKGHEQFF. The CDR3 coding sequence is TGTGCCAGTAGTCCCCGGAAGGGTCATGAGCAGTTCTTC.

This clonotype was seen repeatedly, ten times or more. V is TRBV20-1 and J is TRBJ1-4; D is perhaps TRBD1 (6 bases). The V end was cut by 6 bases, the J end by 9 bases, with 17 bases between. The CDR3 has 13 amino acids. In germline, CDR1 is DFQATT, CDR2 SNEGSKA (reference sequence). CDR3 loop: CSAAWQGNKKLFF. CDR3 coding DNA: TGCAGTGCCGCCTGGCAGGGGAATAAAAAACTGTTTTTT.

This chain links TRBV2 with TRBJ2-5; 7 positions match TRBD1. Germline values: CDR1 SNHLY, CDR2 FYNNEI. Trimming cost V 7 bases and J 6 bases; bases outside gene matches: 11. This CDR3 has 14 residues. CDR3 region: CASTIGQVGKTQYF. DNA for the CDR3: TGTGCCAGCACCATCGGACAGGTCGGAAAGACCCAGTACTTC.

The rearrangement uses TRBV11-2 and TRBJ2-7; D remains ambiguous. With 4 bases removed from V and 5 bases from J, the gap between germline ends came to 6 bases. This CDR3 is built from 11 residues. Germline V gives CDR1 SGHAT, CDR2 FQNNGV. CDR3 protein: CASSWGHEQYF. CDR3 nucleotide sequence: TGTGCCAGCAGCTGGGGTCACGAGCAGTACTTC.

This clonotype appeared a few times. The V gene is TRBV29-1, the J gene TRBJ2-1; TRBD2 matches 10 bases. CDR1 and CDR2 (germline): SQVTM, ANQGSEA. The CDR3 has 15 residues. The CDR3 DNA reads TGCAGTGCCGGGTCAGCGGGAGGGTCCTACAATGAGCAGTTCTTC. Its protein product is CSAGSAGGSYNEQFF.

The rearrangement uses TRBV6-6 and TRBJ2-1, with D perhaps TRBD2 (6 bases). With 6 bases removed from V and 9 bases from J, the gap between germline ends came to 15 bases. CDR1 is MNHNY and CDR2 is SVGAGI in the germline V gene (reference sequence). CDR3 size: 13 residues. The CDR3 region has the DNA TGTGCCAGCAGCCCCGGGCCGCGGGGTGAGCAGTTCTTC. It encodes CASSPGPRGEQFF.

The chain links TRBV6-2 or TRBV6-3 to TRBJ1-1; D gene ambiguous. This CDR3 contains 19 residues. The germline V gene has CDR1 MNHEY and CDR2 SVGEGT. Trimming cost V 0 bases and J 3 bases, with 23 bases left between them. DNA of the CDR3: TGTGCCAGCAGTTACTCGCGGGCCAGGACCGACTACGGGGACACTGAAGCTTTCTTT. Encoded protein: CASSYSRARTDYGDTEAFF.